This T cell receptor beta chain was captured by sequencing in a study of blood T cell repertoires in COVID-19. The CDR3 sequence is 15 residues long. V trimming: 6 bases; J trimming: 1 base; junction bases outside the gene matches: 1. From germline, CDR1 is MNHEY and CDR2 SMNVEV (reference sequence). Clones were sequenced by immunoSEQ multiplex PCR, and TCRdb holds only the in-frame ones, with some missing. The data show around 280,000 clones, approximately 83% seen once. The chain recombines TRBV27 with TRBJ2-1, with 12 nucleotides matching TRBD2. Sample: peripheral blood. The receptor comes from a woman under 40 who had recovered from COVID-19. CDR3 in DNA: TGTGCCAGCAGACTAGCGGGAGGTTCCTACAATGAGCAGTTCTTC. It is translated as CASRLAGGSYNEQFF.